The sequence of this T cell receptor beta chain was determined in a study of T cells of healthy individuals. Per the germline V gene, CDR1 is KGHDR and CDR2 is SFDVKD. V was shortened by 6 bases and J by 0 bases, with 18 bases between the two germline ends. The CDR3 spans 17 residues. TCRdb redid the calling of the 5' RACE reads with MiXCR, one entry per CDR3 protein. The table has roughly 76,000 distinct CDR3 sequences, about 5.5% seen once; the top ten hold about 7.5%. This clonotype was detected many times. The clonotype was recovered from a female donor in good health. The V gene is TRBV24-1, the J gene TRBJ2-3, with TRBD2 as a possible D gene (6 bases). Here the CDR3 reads CATSPGAQDSSTDTQYF. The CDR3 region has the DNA TGTGCCACCAGTCCGGGAGCCCAAGATTCTAGCACAGATACGCAGTATTTT.